The 15 T cell receptor beta chains below all came from one sample that was sequenced in a study of T cell responses to AZD1222 COVID-19 vaccine. Generated by immunoSEQ multiplex PCR, the TCRdb table keeps only in-frame clones and is missing some. The table includes fewer than 85,000 clones, around 82% detected once. Here the sequenced sample was peripheral blood, taken 28 days after the second AZD1222 dose. The receptors were sampled from an adult who received the AZD1222 COVID-19 vaccine.

CDR3 coding DNA: TGCAGTGCTAGTTTTTTCGCGCAGGGATCCCATGGCTACACCTTC. It translates to CSASFFAQGSHGYTF. V and J are TRBV20-1 and TRBJ1-2; D is possibly TRBD1 (5 bases). Trimming took off 3 bases at V and 6 bases at J, with 20 bases between the two ends. The V gene's germline CDR1 is DFQATT and CDR2 SNEGSKA (reference sequence). This CDR3 is built from 15 residues.

The chain is built from TRBV6-2 or TRBV6-3 and TRBJ1-5; the match to TRBD1 covers 7 bases. CDR3 size: 15 residues. Germline V CDR1 and CDR2: MNHEY, SVGEGT. J was trimmed by 1 base and V by 6 bases; bases with no gene match: 6. Here the CDR3 reads CASSITGASNQPQHF. The CDR3 DNA sequence: TGTGCCAGCAGCATCACAGGGGCCAGCAATCAGCCCCAGCATTTT.

The CDR3 DNA is TGTGCCAGCAGCACTGGGGGGTTTTATCGACAGTACTTC. It encodes CASSTGGFYRQYF. The chain couples TRBV5-5 to TRBJ2-7; D might be TRBD2 (6 bases). The CDR3 length is 13 residues. Between the trimmed V and J ends, which lost 4 bases and 10 bases, there was a span of 18 bases. The germline V gene has CDR1 SGHKS and CDR2 YYEKEE (reference sequence).

The V call is TRBV29-1, the J call TRBJ1-1; D is unresolved. Germline V gene lookup returns CDR1 SQVTM and CDR2 ANQGSEA. With 3 bases removed from V and 4 bases from J, the gap between germline ends came to 15 bases. The CDR3 spans 14 residues. For the CDR3, the DNA is TGCAGCGTTGAGCCAGCGGGGAGCGGCACTGAAGCTTTCTTT. Translating it yields CSVEPAGSGTEAFF. The variable domain in full, with the rest retrieved from reference TRBV29-1 and TRBJ1-1, is SAVISQKPSRDICQRGTSLTIQCQVDSQVTMMFWYRQQPGQSLTLIATANQGSEATYESGFVIDKFPISRPNLTFSTLTVSNMSPEDSSIYLCSVEPAGSGTEAFFGQGTRLTVV.

The V gene is TRBV7-9, the J gene TRBJ2-7; 8 nucleotides align to TRBD2. The CDR3 covers 15 residues. Germline CDR1 reads SEHNR; CDR2 reads FQNEAQ (reference sequence). V was pared by 5 bases and J by 4 bases, with 10 bases of the junction left unmatched. The CDR3 loop reads CASSHPHRLAYEQYF. DNA for the CDR3: TGTGCCAGCAGCCACCCGCATAGACTAGCGTACGAGCAGTACTTC.

CDR3 in DNA: TGTGCCAGCAGCCAACAGAGTAGCAAAGCTTTCTTT. This gives the protein CASSQQSSKAFF. The gene calls are TRBV28 and TRBJ1-1; no reliable D call. V was clipped by 6 bases and J by 9 bases, with 14 bases between them. The germline V gene has CDR1 MDHEN and CDR2 SYDVKM. The CDR3 totals 12 residues.

CDR3 coding DNA: TGCGCCAGCAGCCAAGTTGGCGGGGAAAATAATGAGCAGTTCTTC. This sequence encodes CASSQVGGENNEQFF. The chain employs TRBV4-1 and TRBJ2-1, with D perhaps matching TRBD2 (6 bases). With 1 base removed from V and 7 bases from J, the gap between germline ends came to 14 bases. CDR1 and CDR2 (germline): MGHRA, YSYEKL. The CDR3 consists of 15 residues.

The CDR3 nucleotides read TGTGCCAGCAGCTTAAGTAAGGGCACCGGGGAGCTGTTTTTT. This encodes CASSLSKGTGELFF. The chain uses TRBV11-2 and TRBJ2-2; D unresolved. CDR1 and CDR2 from the germline V gene are SGHAT and FQNNGV. The length of the CDR3 is 14 residues. Between the trimmed V and J ends, which lost 2 bases and 4 bases, there was a span of 8 bases.

The rearrangement links TRBV27 to TRBJ1-6; 9 positions match TRBD1. The ends lost 6 bases at V and 0 bases at J; junction bases unmatched: 6. Germline lookup yields CDR1 MNHEY and CDR2 SMNVEV (reference sequence). The CDR3 loop spans 17 amino acids. In nucleotides, the CDR3 is TGTGCCAGCAGCCGCGGGACAGGGCTCTCCTATAATTCACCCCTCCACTTT. Its protein is CASSRGTGLSYNSPLHF.

CDR3 bases: TGTGCCATCAGTGATACCTTAGCGGGAGGGGCGAATGAGCAGTTCTTC. Translation gives CAISDTLAGGANEQFF. The gene calls are TRBV10-3 and TRBJ2-1; TRBD2 aligns across 11 bases. The CDR3 spans 16 residues. CDR1 and CDR2 (germline): ENHRY, SYGVKD. J lost 7 bases, V lost 3 bases, and 8 bases had no gene match.

V and J are TRBV27 and TRBJ2-2; D not resolved. CDR3 length: 16 residues. V was clipped by 5 bases and J by 4 bases, with 17 bases between them. Germline V gene lookup returns CDR1 MNHEY and CDR2 SMNVEV (reference sequence). For the CDR3, the DNA is TGTGCCAGCAGTCCCCCCCTGCAGCCCGGCACCGGGGAGCTGTTTTTT. Translating it yields CASSPPLQPGTGELFF.

The chain couples TRBV19 to TRBJ2-2; D is undetermined. The CDR3 has 11 amino acids. In germline, CDR1 is LNHDA, CDR2 SQIVND (reference sequence). Trimming removed 9 bases at V and 1 base at J, with 3 bases between. The CDR3 loop reads CASQNTGELFF. CDR3 nucleotide sequence: TGTGCCAGCCAGAACACCGGGGAGCTGTTTTTT. Based on the CDR3 plus reference TRBV19 and TRBJ2-2, the full variable domain is DGGITQSPKYLFRKEGQNVTLSCEQNLNHDAMYWYRQDPGQGLRLIYYSQIVNDFQKGDIAEGYSVSREKKESFPLTVTSAQKNPTAFYLCASQNTGELFFGEGSRLTVL.

The rearrangement uses TRBV19 and TRBJ2-1; tentative D call: TRBD2 (6 bases). Germline values: CDR1 LNHDA, CDR2 SQIVND (reference sequence). This CDR3 has 14 amino acids. V was pared by 3 bases and J by 6 bases, with 12 bases between. CDR3 in amino acids: CASSIGGRGNEQFF. CDR3 bases: TGTGCCAGTAGTATCGGAGGGAGAGGCAATGAGCAGTTCTTC.

The sample holds a few counts of this clone. The rearrangement uses TRBV10-3 and TRBJ1-6, with a possible D match to TRBD1 (5 bases). The V and J ends lost 3 bases and 8 bases respectively, with 11 bases between them. Germline values: CDR1 ENHRY, CDR2 SYGVKD. The CDR3 runs to 14 residues. The CDR3 coding sequence is TGTGCCATCAGTGAAAGGGGTATTGATTCACCCCTCCACTTT. Its translation is CAISERGIDSPLHF.

V is TRBV29-1 and J is TRBJ1-1; TRBD1 aligns across 7 bases. Germline V lookup: CDR1 SQVTM, CDR2 ANQGSEA. The V gene end was trimmed by 0 bases and the J gene end by 7 bases; junction bases not matched to a gene: 11. This CDR3 region has 15 residues. In DNA, the CDR3 is TGCAGCGTTGAAGATTTAAACAGGGGCCACCTTGAAGCTTTCTTT. This codes for CSVEDLNRGHLEAFF.